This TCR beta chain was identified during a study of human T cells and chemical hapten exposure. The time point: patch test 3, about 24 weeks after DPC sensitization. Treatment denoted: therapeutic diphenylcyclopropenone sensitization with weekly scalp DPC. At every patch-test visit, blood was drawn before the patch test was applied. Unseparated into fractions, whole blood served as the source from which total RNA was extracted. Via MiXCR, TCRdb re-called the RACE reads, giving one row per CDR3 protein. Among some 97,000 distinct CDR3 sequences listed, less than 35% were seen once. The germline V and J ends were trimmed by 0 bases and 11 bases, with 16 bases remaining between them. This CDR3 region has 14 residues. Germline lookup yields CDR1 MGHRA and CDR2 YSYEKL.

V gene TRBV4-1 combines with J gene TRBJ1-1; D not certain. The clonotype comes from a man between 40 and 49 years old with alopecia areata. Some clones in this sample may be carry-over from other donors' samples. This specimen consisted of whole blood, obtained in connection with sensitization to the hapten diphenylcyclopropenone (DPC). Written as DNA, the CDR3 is TGCGCCAGCAGCCAAGATCAAGCCACGGCTCCGGCTTTCTTT. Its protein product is CASSQDQATAPAFF.